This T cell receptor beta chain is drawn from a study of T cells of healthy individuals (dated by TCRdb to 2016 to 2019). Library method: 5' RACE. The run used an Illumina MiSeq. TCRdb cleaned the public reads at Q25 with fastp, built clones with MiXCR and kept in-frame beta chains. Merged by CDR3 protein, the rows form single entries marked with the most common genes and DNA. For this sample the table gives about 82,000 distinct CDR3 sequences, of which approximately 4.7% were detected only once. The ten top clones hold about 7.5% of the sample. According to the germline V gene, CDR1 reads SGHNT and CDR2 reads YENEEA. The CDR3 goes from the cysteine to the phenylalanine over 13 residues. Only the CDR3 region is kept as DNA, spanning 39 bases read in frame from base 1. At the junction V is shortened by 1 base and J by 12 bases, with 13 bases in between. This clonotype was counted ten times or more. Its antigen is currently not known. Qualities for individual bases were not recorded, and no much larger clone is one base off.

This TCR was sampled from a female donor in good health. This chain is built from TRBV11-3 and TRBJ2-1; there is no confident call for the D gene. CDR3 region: CASSLGPNLGQFF. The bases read TGTGCCAGCAGCTTAGGACCCAACCTGGGGCAGTTCTTC. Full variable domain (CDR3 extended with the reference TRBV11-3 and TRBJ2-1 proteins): EAGVVQSPRYKIIEKKQPVAFWCNPISGHNTLYWYLQNLGQGPELLIRYENEEAVDDSQLPKDRFSAERLKGVDSTLKIQPAELGDSAVYLCASSLGPNLGQFFGPGTRLTVL.